This T cell receptor (beta chain) was obtained from a study of human T cells and chemical hapten exposure. On the study more broadly: Per-sample variation in TCR yield stemmed mainly from small pooled library volume differences. Points from the study as a whole: TCRs whose frequency exceeded 1 in 1000 remained the same following DPC sensitization.

This clonotype was counted between two and nine times. Its specificity is unknown. The authors' total RNA extraction used unfractionated whole blood. Individual cDNA molecules (in the library) carried attached unique molecular identifiers. MiXCR, run by TCRdb on the 5' RACE reads, gives a single entry per CDR3 protein. There are 81,000 or so distinct CDR3 sequences in the sample; more than 7% occur only once, and 2% to 2.5% lies in the top ten. Trimming removed 0 bases at V and 1 base at J, with 6 bases between. CDR3 length equals 13 residues. The germline V gene has CDR1 SQVTM and CDR2 ANQGSEA. The receptor comes from a male donor in good health. This chain joins TRBV29-1 and TRBJ1-2; D is undetermined. The CDR3 region is CSVEDRGNYGYTF. Written as DNA, the CDR3 is TGCAGCGTTGAAGATCGGGGTAACTATGGCTACACCTTC. Full variable domain (missing parts from reference TRBV29-1 and TRBJ1-2): SAVISQKPSRDICQRGTSLTIQCQVDSQVTMMFWYRQQPGQSLTLIATANQGSEATYESGFVIDKFPISRPNLTFSTLTVSNMSPEDSSIYLCSVEDRGNYGYTFGSGTRLTVV.